One TCR beta chain is described in this entry. Its antigen is currently unknown. The data are from a study of OX40 agonist ivuxolimab in advanced cancers. As for the study in general: Mean age approximately 66 years, range about 23 to 80; roughly 82% male. Three dose-escalation patients had partial responses: one with hepatocellular carcinoma and two with cutaneous melanoma. Study-wide findings and caveats: Both blood CD4+ and CD8+ T cells showed clonal growth by week 6 at 0.1 to 3.0 mg/kg.

Clones were read by immunoSEQ multiplex PCR, and TCRdb kept only the in-frame ones, dropping some. The sample holds about 33,000 clones, about 74% seen once. With 2 bases removed from V and 7 bases from J, the gap between germline ends came to 11 bases. CDR1 MNHEY and CDR2 SVGAGI come from the germline V gene. The CDR3 covers 13 residues. The sample in question was CD4+ or CD8+ T cells sorted from blood, obtained in a trial of the OX40 agonist ivuxolimab. This TCR was recovered from an adult with an advanced solid tumor such as melanoma, head and neck, liver or kidney cancer. V and J are TRBV6-5 and TRBJ1-1; a possible D gene is TRBD1 (6 bases). The CDR3 bases are TGTGCCAGCAGTTACAACCGGGACAATGAAGCTTTCTTT. Protein: CASSYNRDNEAFF.